Included here is one T cell receptor (beta chain) sequence, with context. Researchers isolated total RNA from whole blood without sorting T cells. An amount of 3,500 to 4,500 ng of total RNA was used for each TCR library. The study subjected TCRalpha and TCRbeta cDNA to two nested PCRs of around 15 and 9 cycles. One entry per CDR3 protein, without DNA, is what TCRdb gives after re-calling the 5' RACE reads. In total, the table holds some 150,000 distinct CDR3 sequences. These data come from a study of monozygotic twins with inflammatory bowel disease. Germline CDR1 reads MGHRA; CDR2 reads YSYEKL. The CDR3 contains 15 residues.

Specimen: blood. This rearrangement joins TRBV4-1 to TRBJ1-4. This receptor was obtained from a human donor with ulcerative colitis or Crohn's disease, or a healthy co-twin of an affected twin (not recorded which). The CDR3 loop is CASSQVWPTNEKLFF.